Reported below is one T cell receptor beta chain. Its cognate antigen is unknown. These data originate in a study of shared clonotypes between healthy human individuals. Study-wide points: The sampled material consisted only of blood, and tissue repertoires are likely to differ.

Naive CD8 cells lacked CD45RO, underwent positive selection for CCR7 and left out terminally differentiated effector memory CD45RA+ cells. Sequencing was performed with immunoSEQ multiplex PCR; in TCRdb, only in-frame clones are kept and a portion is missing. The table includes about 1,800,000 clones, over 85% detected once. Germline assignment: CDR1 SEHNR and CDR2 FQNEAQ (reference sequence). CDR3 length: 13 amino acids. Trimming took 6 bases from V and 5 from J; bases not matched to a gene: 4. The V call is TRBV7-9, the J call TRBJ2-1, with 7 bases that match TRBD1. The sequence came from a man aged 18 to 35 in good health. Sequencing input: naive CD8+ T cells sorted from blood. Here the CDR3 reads CASRGQRDNEQFF. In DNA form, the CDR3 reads TGTGCCAGCAGGGGACAGCGAGACAATGAGCAGTTCTTC.